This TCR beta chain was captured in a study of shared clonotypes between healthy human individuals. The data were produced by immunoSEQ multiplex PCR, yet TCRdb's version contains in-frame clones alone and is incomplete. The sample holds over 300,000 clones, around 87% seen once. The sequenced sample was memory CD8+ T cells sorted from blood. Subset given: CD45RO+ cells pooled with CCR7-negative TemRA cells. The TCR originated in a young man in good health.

The DNA for the CDR3 is TGTGCCAGTAGTATCGGGCGTTCCGGGACGCTAGATCAGCCCCAGCATTTT. Translation gives CASSIGRSGTLDQPQHF. V and J are TRBV19 and TRBJ1-5, with a weak D call TRBD1 (5 bases). CDR1 and CDR2 (germline): LNHDA, SQIVND (reference sequence). The CDR3 contains 17 residues. Trimming took 3 bases from V and 5 from J, leaving 20 bases between them.